The rows below give T cell receptor beta chains drawn from one sample of a study of T cells after yellow fever vaccination. TCRdb re-analysed the 5' RACE reads in MiXCR, keeping a single row per CDR3 protein. The sample yields about 360,000 distinct CDR3 sequences, 6.2% seen once. The input for sequencing was PBMCs, taken 5 days after the yellow fever booster vaccination. The receptors derive from a man aged 30-40 years who received the YFV17D yellow fever vaccine. Each CDR3 is given with its conserved first and last residue. D genes are given only for firm matches. A row's size may be missing; if present it is once, few, many or a size class.

d_call clone_size j_call v_call cdr3_length cdr3_aa cdr3_nt
- many TRBJ1-1 TRBV3-1 14 CASSQRTENTEAFF TGTGCCAGCAGCCAACGGACAGAGAACACTGAAGCTTTCTTT
- many TRBJ2-7 TRBV30 14 CAWSVFTRTYEQYF TGTGCCTGGAGTGTATTTACCAGGACCTACGAGCAGTACTTC
- many TRBJ2-2 TRBV5-5 14 CASSLLGDAGELFF TGTGCCAGCAGCCTCTTAGGGGACGCCGGGGAGCTGTTTTTT
TRBD1 - TRBJ2-3 TRBV29-1 13 CSVRDRELDTQYF TGCAGCGTTAGGGACAGGGAACTCGATACGCAGTATTTT
- few TRBJ2-1 TRBV20-1 13 CSALQLGRQEQFF TGCAGTGCCCTCCAACTGGGACGGCAGGAGCAGTTCTTC
TRBD1 - TRBJ1-2 TRBV27 13 CASSFEGAGGYTF TGTGCCAGCAGTTTCGAGGGGGCAGGTGGCTACACCTTC
TRBD1 few TRBJ2-1 TRBV30 17 CARRDRLPTSSYNEQFF TGTGCCCGCCGGGACAGGCTACCTACAAGCTCCTACAATGAGCAGTTCTTC
TRBD2 - TRBJ2-2 TRBV20-1 14 CSARRETNTGELFF TGCAGTGCTAGGCGGGAGACGAACACCGGGGAGCTGTTTTTT
- few TRBJ2-7 TRBV6-5 15 CASSNQDRSAYEQYF TGTGCCAGCAGTAACCAGGACCGAAGCGCCTACGAGCAGTACTTC
- many TRBJ1-5 TRBV30 14 CAWGTRGKYQPQHF TGTGCCTGGGGGACTAGAGGGAAGTATCAGCCCCAGCATTTT
- few TRBJ2-1 TRBV4-3 13 CASSQGLVNEQFF TGCGCCAGCAGCCAAGGTCTAGTTAATGAGCAGTTCTTC
- many TRBJ2-3 TRBV21-1 15 CASSKGRYRLDTQYF TGTGCCAGCAGCAAGGGAAGGTACCGGCTAGATACGCAGTATTTT
- few TRBJ2-3 TRBV18 12 CASSPMTDTQYF TGTGCCAGCTCACCTATGACAGATACGCAGTATTTT
- - TRBJ1-2 TRBV27 14 CASRRGTDNYGYTF TGTGCCAGCAGGAGGGGGACGGATAACTATGGCTACACCTTC
TRBD2 many TRBJ2-7 TRBV9 15 CASSPRTSGNYEQYF TGTGCCAGCAGCCCTCGGACTAGCGGGAACTACGAGCAGTACTTC
- many TRBJ1-1 TRBV7-2 14 CASSLMPLNTEAFF TGTGCCAGCAGCTTAATGCCATTGAACACTGAAGCTTTCTTT
TRBD2 - TRBJ2-7 TRBV20-1 13 CSAGGVLGYEQYF TGCAGTGCCGGGGGGGTCCTCGGCTACGAGCAGTACTTC
- - TRBJ2-7 TRBV27 14 CASAKMTTGSMQYF TGTGCCAGCGCTAAAATGACTACCGGTAGTATGCAGTACTTC
TRBD2 - TRBJ2-7 TRBV20-1 14 CSAPRAGGPREQYF TGCAGTGCCCCCAGGGCGGGAGGGCCGAGGGAGCAGTACTTC
TRBD2 many TRBJ2-7 TRBV5-1 16 CASSLGASGISYEQYF TGCGCCAGCAGCTTGGGGGCTAGCGGGATCTCCTACGAGCAGTACTTC
TRBD1 many TRBJ2-7 TRBV5-1 15 CASSFLGTGPDEQYF TGCGCCAGCAGCTTTTTGGGGACAGGACCGGACGAGCAGTACTTC
- many TRBJ2-3 TRBV7-3 14 CASSLTTGTDTQYF TGTGCCAGCAGCTTAACAACCGGCACAGATACGCAGTATTTT
TRBD1 many TRBJ2-6 TRBV7-2 16 CASSRDRVSGANVLTF TGTGCCAGCAGCCGGGACAGGGTATCTGGGGCCAACGTCCTGACTTTC
- - TRBJ2-3 TRBV29-1 14 CSVDLGKTTDTQYF TGCAGCGTTGATTTGGGAAAGACAACAGATACGCAGTATTTT
- many TRBJ2-2 TRBV10-3 14 CAIMRETNTGELFF TGTGCCATCATGAGGGAGACGAACACCGGGGAGCTGTTTTTT
TRBD2 - TRBJ2-1 TRBV7-2 17 CASSFPTSGRIYNEQFF TGTGCCAGCAGCTTTCCTACTAGCGGGAGGATTTACAATGAGCAGTTCTTC
TRBD2 few TRBJ2-1 TRBV7-3 15 CASSLSLAGDNEQFF TGTGCCAGCAGCTTAAGCTTAGCGGGAGACAATGAGCAGTTCTTC
TRBD2 few TRBJ2-1 TRBV7-7 13 CASSSGTTNEQFF TGTGCCAGCAGCTCCGGGACTACCAATGAGCAGTTCTTC